What follows are 14 T cell receptor beta chains derived from one specimen sequenced in a study of technical replicates of blood from a handful of donors (dated by TCRdb to the late 2010s). Library method: the immunoSEQ multiplex PCR assay. In TCRdb, the immuneACCESS table is reduced to in-frame sequences with V and J assigned. These tables do not hold every clone; where another copy was compared, an unresolved V gene accounts for under half, and the others remain unexplained. Counted in this sample were 50,000 to 80,000 clones; 70% to 90% of them appeared once. The ten biggest clones cover approximately 4.5% of the sample. Source material: PBMCs. These receptors were collected from a human donor in good health. Some clones in this sample may be carry-over from other donors' samples.

The chain couples TRBV7-3 to TRBJ2-7, with TRBD1 matching over 9 bases. The germline CDR1 and CDR2 sequences are SGHTA and FQGTGA. V shed 5 bases and J 4 bases; nucleotides not matched to a gene: 9. The CDR3 is 15 amino acids. The CDR3 DNA follows: TGTGCCAGCAGCCTAGTCCCCGGACAGGGGTACGAGCAGTACTTC. Translated: CASSLVPGQGYEQYF.

This chain connects TRBV10-2 to TRBJ1-2; unclear D gene. Trimming took off 0 bases at V and 4 bases at J, with 12 bases between the two ends. The CDR3 has 15 amino acids. Germline-derived CDR1 and CDR2 are WSHSY and SAAADI. The CDR3 is CASSESRVYGYGYTF. The CDR3 DNA reads as TGCGCCAGCAGTGAGTCGAGGGTATACGGCTATGGCTACACCTTC.

This clone was counted once. V is TRBV5-6 and J is TRBJ1-6; D uncertain. Germline CDR1 reads SGHDT; CDR2 reads YYEEEE. This CDR3 comprises 16 residues. The V end lost 4 bases, the J end lost 10 bases, and 21 bases lay between the germline ends. CDR3 sequence reads: CASSPLGGSRGSPLHF. The CDR3 coding sequence is TGTGCCAGCAGCCCGTTGGGAGGCTCAAGAGGATCACCCCTCCACTTT.

The chain employs TRBV6-6 and TRBJ2-2; 10 bases agree with TRBD1. J was trimmed by 7 bases and V by 2 bases; bases with no gene match: 7. Per germline, CDR1 MNHNY and CDR2 SVGAGI (reference sequence). This CDR3 is 16 amino acids long. The CDR3 sequence is CASSYPGQGVIGELFF. The DNA of the CDR3 is TGTGCCAGCAGTTACCCCGGACAGGGGGTTATCGGGGAGCTGTTTTTT.

The chain links TRBV11-1 to TRBJ2-3; 12 nucleotides match TRBD2. The CDR3 length is 18 residues. J was trimmed by 3 bases and V by 2 bases; bases with no gene match: 9. The germline gives CDR1 SGHAT, CDR2 FQDESV (reference sequence). CDR3 sequence (DNA): TGTGCCAGCAGCTTACAACTCCCCGGACTAGCGGGAACAGATACGCAGTATTTT. As protein: CASSLQLPGLAGTDTQYF.

The chain carries TRBV27 and TRBJ2-7, with TRBD2 matching over 14 bases. Germline CDR1 and CDR2: MNHEY and SMNVEV (reference sequence). The CDR3 is 16 amino acids. Trimming took 5 bases from V and 0 from J; bases not matched to a gene: 3. Written as DNA, the CDR3 is TGTGCCAGCAGTCAAGGGACTAGCGGGAGCTCCTACGAGCAGTACTTC. This sequence encodes CASSQGTSGSSYEQYF.

This chain links TRBV6-1 with TRBJ1-1; 11 positions agree with TRBD1. In germline, CDR1 is MNHNS, CDR2 SASEGT. The V gene end was trimmed by 7 bases and the J gene end by 5 bases; junction bases not matched to a gene: 9. This CDR3 is built from 15 residues. CDR3 bases: TGTGCCAGCACGGGACAGGGGGAAATATGTACTGAAGCTTTCTTT. This codes for CASTGQGEICTEAFF.

The chain links TRBV10-3 to TRBJ2-1, with 9 bases matching TRBD1. The J segment lost 4 bases and the V segment lost 4 bases, leaving 5 bases of the junction unmatched. From germline, CDR1 is ENHRY and CDR2 SYGVKD. The CDR3 is 15 amino acids. The CDR3 nucleotides read TGTGCCATCAGTGCCGCGGGACAGGGATACAATGAGCAGTTCTTC. Protein sequence: CAISAAGQGYNEQFF.

The chain joins TRBV4-3 to TRBJ2-1; 10 bases line up with TRBD2. CDR1 LGHNA and CDR2 YSLEER come from the germline V gene. The CDR3 has 16 amino acids. The junction had 7 bases not matched to a gene; V was cut back by 0 bases and J by 8 bases. The CDR3 region is CASSQDHLAGADEQFF. Here the CDR3 DNA reads TGCGCCAGCAGCCAAGATCACCTAGCGGGGGCGGATGAGCAGTTCTTC.

This clone occurred once. V and J are TRBV10-2 and TRBJ2-2, with unresolved D. This CDR3 comprises 12 residues. V lost 10 bases to trimming and J lost 1 base, with 7 bases between them. CDR1 is WSHSY, CDR2 SAAADI, per germline. This chain's CDR3 is CATHRNTGELFF. DNA for the CDR3: TGCGCCACCCATAGGAACACCGGGGAGCTGTTTTTT.

The V call is TRBV28, the J call TRBJ2-2, with D uncertain. CDR1 MDHEN and CDR2 SYDVKM come from the germline V gene. This CDR3 is built from 13 residues. Trimming took off 6 bases at V and 3 bases at J, with 8 bases between the two ends. Here the CDR3 DNA reads TGTGCCAGCAGGCCCCCGGACACCGGGGAGCTGTTTTTT. Translated: CASRPPDTGELFF.

The chain is built from TRBV7-9 and TRBJ1-5; D gene uncertain. V gave up 3 bases and J gave up 0 bases, with 6 bases separating them. There are 14 residues in the CDR3. Germline lookup yields CDR1 SEHNR and CDR2 FQNEAQ (reference sequence). CDR3 sequence reads: CASSFSDSNQPQHF. The CDR3, as DNA: TGTGCCAGCAGCTTTTCAGATAGCAATCAGCCCCAGCATTTT. Full variable domain (missing parts from reference TRBV7-9 and TRBJ1-5): DTGVSQNPRHKITKRGQNVTFRCDPISEHNRLYWYRQTLGQGPEFLTYFQNEAQLEKSRLLSDRFSAERPKGSFSTLEIQRTEQGDSAMYLCASSFSDSNQPQHFGDGTRLSIL.

The V call is TRBV6-1, the J call TRBJ1-4; maybe TRBD1 (6 bases). The CDR3 is 17 amino acids. V lost 3 bases, J lost 0 bases, and 14 bases lay in between. Per germline, CDR1 MNHNS and CDR2 SASEGT. CDR3 DNA: TGTGCCAGCAGTGAGTCGCTATGGACAGCAACTAATGAAAAACTGTTTTTT. Translated, it gives CASSESLWTATNEKLFF.

V is TRBV2 and J is TRBJ2-2; no reliable D call. V dropped 6 bases and J dropped 2 bases, with 10 bases sitting between them. The CDR3 is made up of 14 amino acids. Germline loops: CDR1 SNHLY, CDR2 FYNNEI. CDR3 bases: TGTGCCAGCAGGCCCCAAGCAAACACCGGGGAGCTGTTTTTT. This sequence encodes CASRPQANTGELFF. The entire variable domain, with the rest obtained from reference TRBV2 and TRBJ2-2, is as follows: EPEVTQTPSHQVTQMGQEVILRCVPISNHLYFYWYRQILGQKVEFLVSFYNNEISEKSEIFDDQFSVERPDGSNFTLKIRSTKLEDSAMYFCASRPQANTGELFFGEGSRLTVL.